One T cell receptor (beta chain) is described in this entry. The specificity of this receptor is unknown. One base away there is no much larger clone; base qualities are not given. The immunoSEQ Assay, a bias-controlled multiplex PCR, was used to amplify TCRbeta CDR3 regions from genomic DNA. Per the original workflow: Nucleated cell counts per sample were estimated from amplification of reference gene primers within the assay. To quantify the absolute abundance of each unique TCRbeta CDR3 rearrangement, sequence reads were collapsed and filtered. For each sample, productive Simpson clonality was calculated by taking the square root of Simpson's diversity index across productive rearrangements. TCRdb retrieved this table from immuneACCESS and kept in-frame rearrangements only. Not all clones are present; in checked studies, unresolved V genes account for under half, and no reason is known for the remainder. The V and J calls and the clone size are those of that table, but D and trimming were determined from the DNA. The sample includes 150,000 to 200,000 clones, with roughly 77% observed a single time. The ten largest make up less than 20% of the sample.

The data are from a study of blood T cell repertoires in COVID-19 (dated by TCRdb to about 2020). Turning to the overall study: Collaborator samples came from the United States, Italy and Spain and covered acute and convalescent phases of COVID-19. Nearly every sample came with metadata listing a de-identified subject ID, COVID-19 status, age in years and sex. Samples came from the ongoing ImmuneRACE study (first 160 participants) plus 1,254 subjects from 6 global collaborators. The material from the prospective study consisted of cDNA or gDNA derived from T cells, B-cell-depleted T cells, or PBMCs. Where HLA class I and class II types were available, the types were taken from metadata supplied by the sample provider, not from assay-based typing. The repertoires were released in a freely available public database meant as a resource for research on the immune response to SARS-CoV-2. Subjects who had been exposed to COVID-19, were actively infected with it, or had recovered from it provided the deeply sampled blood TCRbeta repertoires that made up the dataset.

In the prospective study, participants were 18 to 89 years old, resided in about two dozen geographic areas of the United States, and were enrolled through a virtual design. In the prospective study, cohorts were assigned on the basis of participant-reported clinical history obtained from a screening survey and a study questionnaire. Each participant in the prospective study had whole blood, serum and a nasopharyngeal or oropharyngeal swab collected by mobile phlebotomists. Participants in the prospective study had the option to provide additional blood draws and questionnaires over a roughly two-month period. Before DNA extraction, prospective study blood samples were shipped either frozen or at room temperature. The germline V gene (reference sequence) gives CDR1 as SEHNR and CDR2 as FQNEAQ. Trimming takes 3 bases from V and 5 bases from J, and the germline ends sit 10 bases apart. Counted from cysteine to phenylalanine, this CDR3 has 14 amino acids. This entry keeps only the CDR3 DNA: 42 bases, framed from base 1.

What the research found in general, with its limitations: The amount of clinical and demographic metadata varied by source and participant and was provided uncurated.

This clonotype originated in a woman aged 45-65 years with acute COVID-19. This sequence uses TRBV7-9 and TRBJ1-4; the D segment could be TRBD1, given 6 matching bases. What was sequenced was PBMCs or T cells enriched from blood (not recorded which). The encoded CDR3 is CASSFGGQNEKLFF. The sequence in DNA is TGTGCCAGCAGCTTCGGGGGGCAAAATGAAAAACTGTTTTTT.